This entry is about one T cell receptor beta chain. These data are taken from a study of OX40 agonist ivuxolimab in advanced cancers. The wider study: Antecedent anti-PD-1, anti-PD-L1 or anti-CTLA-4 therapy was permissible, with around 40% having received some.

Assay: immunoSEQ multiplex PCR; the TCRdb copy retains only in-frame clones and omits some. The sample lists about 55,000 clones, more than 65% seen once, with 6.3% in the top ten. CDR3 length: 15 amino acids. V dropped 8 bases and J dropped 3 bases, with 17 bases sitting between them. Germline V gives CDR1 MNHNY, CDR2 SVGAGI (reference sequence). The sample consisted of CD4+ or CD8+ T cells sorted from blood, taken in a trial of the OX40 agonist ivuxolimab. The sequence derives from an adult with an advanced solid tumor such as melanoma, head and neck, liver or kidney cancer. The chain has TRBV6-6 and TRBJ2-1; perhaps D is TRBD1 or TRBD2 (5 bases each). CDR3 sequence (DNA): TGTGCCAGCGCCCCCGGGGCCGCAAGCTACAATGAGCAGTTCTTC. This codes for CASAPGAASYNEQFF.